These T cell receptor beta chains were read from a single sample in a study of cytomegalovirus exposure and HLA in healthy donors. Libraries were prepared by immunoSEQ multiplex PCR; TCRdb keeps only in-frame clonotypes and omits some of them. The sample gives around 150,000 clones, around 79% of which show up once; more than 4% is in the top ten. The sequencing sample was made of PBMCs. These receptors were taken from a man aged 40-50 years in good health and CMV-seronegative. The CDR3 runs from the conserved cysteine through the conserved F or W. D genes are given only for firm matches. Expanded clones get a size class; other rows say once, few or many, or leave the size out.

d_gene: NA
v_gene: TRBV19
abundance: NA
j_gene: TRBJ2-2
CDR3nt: TGTGCCAGTAGTATACCGGACAGCTTCACCGGGGAGCTGTTTTTT
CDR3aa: CASSIPDSFTGELFF

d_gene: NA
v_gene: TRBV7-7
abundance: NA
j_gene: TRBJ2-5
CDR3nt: TGTGCTAGCAGTTTCTCGTCAGGAGAGACCCAGTACTTC
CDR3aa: CASSFSSGETQYF

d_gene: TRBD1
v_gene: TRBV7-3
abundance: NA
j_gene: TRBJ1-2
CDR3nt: TGTGCCAGCAGCCACGGACAGGGAATGTATGGCTACACCTTC
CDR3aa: CASSHGQGMYGYTF

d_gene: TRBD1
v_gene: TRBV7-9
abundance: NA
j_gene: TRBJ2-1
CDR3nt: TGTGCCAGCAGCTTAGCCCTGGACAGGGTCCAATTCTTC
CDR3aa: CASSLALDRVQFF

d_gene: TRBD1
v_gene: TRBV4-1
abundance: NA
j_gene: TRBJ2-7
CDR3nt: TGCGCCAGCAGCCCATTACAGGGGGACTTGCGGGAGCAGTACTTC
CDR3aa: CASSPLQGDLREQYF

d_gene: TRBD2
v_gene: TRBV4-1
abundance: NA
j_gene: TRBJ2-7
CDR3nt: TGCGCCAGCAGCCAAGTCGGACTAGCGGGGGGGCCACTACGTGAGCAGTACTTC
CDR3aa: CASSQVGLAGGPLREQYF

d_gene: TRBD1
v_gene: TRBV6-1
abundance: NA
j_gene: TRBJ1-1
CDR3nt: TGTGCCAGCAGTGACAGGACAGGGGCTGAAGCTTTCTTT
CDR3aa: CASSDRTGAEAFF

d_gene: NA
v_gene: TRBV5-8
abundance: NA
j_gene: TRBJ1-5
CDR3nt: TGTGCCAGCAGCTTCGGGGGTAACAGTCAGCCCCAGCATTTT
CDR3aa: CASSFGGNSQPQHF

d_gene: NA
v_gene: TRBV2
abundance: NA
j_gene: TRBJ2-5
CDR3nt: TGTGCCAGCAGGCGGGGAAAAGAGACCCAGTACTTC
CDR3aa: CASRRGKETQYF

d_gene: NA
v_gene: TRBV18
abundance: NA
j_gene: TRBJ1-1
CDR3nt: TGTGCCAGCTCACCACTTTCTCGGGGGGCTGGAACTTCTGAAGCTTTCTTT
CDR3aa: CASSPLSRGAGTSEAFF

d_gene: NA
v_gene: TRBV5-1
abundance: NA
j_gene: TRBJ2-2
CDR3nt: TGCGCCAGCAGCGAAACAATGACAGGCGCGAACACCGGGGAGCTGTTTTTT
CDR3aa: CASSETMTGANTGELFF

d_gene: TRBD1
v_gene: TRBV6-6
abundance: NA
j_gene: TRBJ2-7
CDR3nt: TGTGCCAGCAGGCGGGCCGGGACAGCCTACGAGCAGTACTTC
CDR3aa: CASRRAGTAYEQYF

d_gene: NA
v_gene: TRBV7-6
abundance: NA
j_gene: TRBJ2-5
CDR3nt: TGTGCCAGCAGCTTAGGGAGTCGCGGGGTGGGGAGAGAGACCCAGTACTTC
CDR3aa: CASSLGSRGVGRETQYF

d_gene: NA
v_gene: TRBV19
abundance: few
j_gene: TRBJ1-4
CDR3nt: TGTGCCAGTAGTATTATCGGGGTAGCAACTAATGAAAAACTGTTTTTT
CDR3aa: CASSIIGVATNEKLFF

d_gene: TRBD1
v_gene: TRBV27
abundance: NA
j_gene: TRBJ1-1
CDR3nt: TGTGCCAGCAGCGTACAGGGGGGGGGCAACACTGAAGCTTTCTTT
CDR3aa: CASSVQGGGNTEAFF

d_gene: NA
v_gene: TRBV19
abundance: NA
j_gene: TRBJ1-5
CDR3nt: TGTGCCAGTAGTATAGTGGGGGGGGTTGCCAATCAGCCCCAGCATTTT
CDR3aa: CASSIVGGVANQPQHF

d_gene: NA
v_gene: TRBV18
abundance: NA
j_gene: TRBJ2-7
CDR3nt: TGTGCCAGCTCACCGCGCCAAGGGGCTTACGAGCAGTACTTC
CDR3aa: CASSPRQGAYEQYF

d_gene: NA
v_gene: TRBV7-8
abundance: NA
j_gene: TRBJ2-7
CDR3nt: TGTGCCAGCAGCTTAGGGCTGAACTACGAGCAGTACTTC
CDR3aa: CASSLGLNYEQYF

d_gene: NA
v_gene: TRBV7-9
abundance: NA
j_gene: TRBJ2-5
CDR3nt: TGTGCCAGCAGCTTAAGTTATAACTACCAAGAGACCCAGTACTTC
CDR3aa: CASSLSYNYQETQYF

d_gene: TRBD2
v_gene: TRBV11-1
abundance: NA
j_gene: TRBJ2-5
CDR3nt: TGTGCCAGCAGCGCAGGCGGGGGGGAAGAGACCCAGTACTTC
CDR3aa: CASSAGGGEETQYF

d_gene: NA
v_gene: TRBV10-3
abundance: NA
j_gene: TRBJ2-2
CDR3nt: TGTGCCATCGTCTCGGGGGACACCGGGGAGCTGTTTTTT
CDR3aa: CAIVSGDTGELFF

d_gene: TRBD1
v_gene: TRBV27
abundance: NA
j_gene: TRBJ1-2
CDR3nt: TGTGCCAGCAGTATCTCGACAGGGAGCAGCTACACCTTC
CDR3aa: CASSISTGSSYTF

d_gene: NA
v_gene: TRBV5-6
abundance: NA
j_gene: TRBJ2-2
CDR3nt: TGTGCCAGCAGCTACAGGGTGGGGACCGGGGAGCTGTTTTTT
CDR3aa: CASSYRVGTGELFF

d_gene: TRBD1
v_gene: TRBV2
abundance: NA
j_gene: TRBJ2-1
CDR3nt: TGTGCCAGCAGGGGGGGGGACAGGGGTACCTACAATGAGCAGTTCTTC
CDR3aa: CASRGGDRGTYNEQFF

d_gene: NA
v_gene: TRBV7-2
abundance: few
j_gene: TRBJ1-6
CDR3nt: TGTGCCAGTAGGACAAGAAATAATTCACCCCTCCACTTT
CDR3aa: CASRTRNNSPLHF

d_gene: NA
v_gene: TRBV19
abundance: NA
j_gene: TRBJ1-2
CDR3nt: TGTGCCAGTAGTATCGGGGGAATTGGCTACACCTTC
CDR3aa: CASSIGGIGYTF

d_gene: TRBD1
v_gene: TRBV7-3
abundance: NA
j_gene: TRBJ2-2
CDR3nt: TGTGCCAGCAGCCCGGGACAGGACACCGGGGAGCTGTTTTTT
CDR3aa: CASSPGQDTGELFF

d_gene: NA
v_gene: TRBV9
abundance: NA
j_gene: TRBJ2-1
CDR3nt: TGTGCCAGCAGCGTAGAGGGTCGAGCGGGCTCCTACAATGAGCAGTTCTTC
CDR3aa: CASSVEGRAGSYNEQFF